The T cell receptor (beta chain) described here comes from a study of beta chain features in type 1 diabetes. V lost 1 base, J lost 3 bases, and 9 bases stayed unmatched. CDR3 size: 17 residues. Germline V gives CDR1 SGHTA, CDR2 FQGNSA. Reverse transcribing all isolated RNA meant expressed TCRB transcripts were sequenced. Produced via immunoSEQ multiplex PCR; TCRdb's table is partial and in-frame only. This repertoire shows 90,000 to 110,000 clones, 30% to 40% found once; its top ten account for approximately 0.065%. Sequenced material: stem cell memory CD4+ T cells from blood. The receptor was derived from a woman between 18 and 29 years old in good health. V usage is TRBV7-2 and J usage is TRBJ2-7; 10 nucleotides match TRBD2. CDR3 sequence reads: CASSLVGTSARFYEQYF. DNA of the CDR3: TGTGCCAGCAGCTTAGTGGGGACTAGCGCCCGATTCTACGAGCAGTACTTC. Based on the CDR3 plus reference TRBV7-2 and TRBJ2-7, the full variable domain is GAGVSQSPSNKVTEKGKDVELRCDPISGHTALYWYRQSLGQGLEFLIYFQGNSAPDKSGLPSDRFSAERTGGSVSTLTIQRTQQEDSAVYLCASSLVGTSARFYEQYFGPGTRLTVT.